These 30 T cell receptor beta chains were all obtained from the same sample, sequenced in a study of breast tumors, draining lymph nodes, adjacent tissues. TCRdb processed the multiplex PCR reads anew with MiXCR; each CDR3 protein has one entry. The sample carries fewer than 85,000 distinct CDR3 sequences, roughly a fifth recorded once. Breast cancer patients provided tissue from their axillary draining lymph nodes. The sequenced sample consisted of axillary lymph node tissue. The receptors stem from a female donor with breast cancer. Some clones in this sample may be carry-over from other donors' samples.

V gene TRBV20-1 combines with J gene TRBJ1-2; the match to TRBD1 covers 11 bases. Unmatched junction bases numbered 11, after V lost 6 bases and J lost 8 bases. Per germline, CDR1 DFQATT and CDR2 SNEGSKA (reference sequence). CDR3 length: 14 amino acids. CDR3 bases: TGCAGTGCGATGCTCCCGGGGACAGGGGGGGGCTACACCTTC. Residues: CSAMLPGTGGGYTF.

The chain carries TRBV28 and TRBJ2-5, with TRBD1 as a possible D gene (6 bases). Looked up from germline, CDR1 is MDHEN and CDR2 is SYDVKM. V gave up 5 bases and J gave up 0 bases, with 10 bases separating them. The CDR3 runs to 14 residues. This CDR3 is CASSGGQYQETQYF. In nucleotides, the CDR3 is TGTGCCAGCAGTGGCGGACAGTACCAAGAGACCCAGTACTTC.

This clonotype was seen many times. The chain links TRBV7-2 to TRBJ2-1; 13 nucleotides match TRBD2. V lost 5 bases, J lost 9 bases, and 7 bases stayed unmatched. CDR1 is SGHTA, CDR2 FQGNSA, per germline. This CDR3 has 15 amino acids. CDR3 protein: CASSTGLAGAIEQFF. Written as DNA, the CDR3 is TGTGCCAGCAGCACCGGACTAGCGGGAGCGATTGAGCAGTTCTTC.

This clonotype was seen ten or more times. This chain connects TRBV2 to TRBJ2-1; D is unresolved. V lost 1 base and J lost 8, with 24 bases in between. The CDR3 is 18 residues long. The V gene's germline CDR1 is SNHLY and CDR2 FYNNEI. CDR3 nucleotides: TGTGCCAGCAGTGAAGGGGTTGGGGTCCACCGTCGTGGGGATGAGCAGTTCTTC. This encodes CASSEGVGVHRRGDEQFF.

This clonotype was seen many times. The chain uses TRBV12-3 or TRBV12-4 and TRBJ2-2; 12 bases match TRBD1. V lost 6 bases, J lost 5 bases, and 4 bases stayed unmatched. The length of the CDR3 is 15 residues. DNA of the CDR3: TGTGCCAGCAGGGGACAGGGGGCCGTAACCGGGGAGCTGTTTTTT. Translation gives CASRGQGAVTGELFF.

In this sample, this clonotype turned up many times. The V call is TRBV19, the J call TRBJ2-2, with TRBD1 identical over 7 bases. The CDR3 totals 15 residues. The ends lost 6 bases at V and 5 bases at J; junction bases unmatched: 9. Germline V gene lookup returns CDR1 LNHDA and CDR2 SQIVND (reference sequence). CDR3 coding DNA: TGTGCCAGTAGCGCCCCCAAACAGGGGACCGGGGAGCTGTTTTTT. Translation: CASSAPKQGTGELFF.

This clonotype was seen many times. The chain is built from TRBV20-1 and TRBJ1-2; D not resolved. The CDR3 runs to 14 residues. The germline CDR1 and CDR2 sequences are DFQATT and SNEGSKA (reference sequence). Trimming shortened V by 3 bases and J by 6 bases, and 17 bases separated the two germline ends. The CDR3 is CSARTLRVVDGYTF. The CDR3 DNA follows: TGCAGTGCTAGGACCTTGCGGGTGGTCGATGGCTACACCTTC.

In its sample, this clonotype was seen many times. The V and J genes are TRBV30 and TRBJ1-6; D remains ambiguous. CDR3 length: 11 amino acids. CDR1 GTSNPN and CDR2 SVGIG come from the germline V gene (reference sequence). Trimming shortened V by 0 bases and J by 9 bases, and 3 bases separated the two germline ends. In nucleotides, the CDR3 is TGTGCCTGGAGTGTAAGTTCACCCCTCCACTTT. Translating it yields CAWSVSSPLHF. The full variable domain, completed using reference TRBV30 and TRBJ1-6, is SQTIHQWPATLVQPVGSPLSLECTVEGTSNPNLYWYRQAAGRGLQLLFYSVGIGQISSEVPQNLSASRPQDRQFILSSKKLLLSDSGFYLCAWSVSSPLHFGNGTRLTVT.

This clonotype was observed at least ten times. This rearrangement joins TRBV4-2 to TRBJ2-5, with D possibly matching TRBD2 (6 bases). The CDR3 runs 15 residues. The germline V gene encodes CDR1 LGHNA and CDR2 YNFKEQ. V lost 4 bases and J lost 2, with 14 bases in between. CDR3 DNA sequence: TGTGCCAGCAGCCCCGGGACTTCCCTGCAAGAGACCCAGTACTTC. As protein: CASSPGTSLQETQYF.

By frequency in the sample, this clonotype is medium-sized (0.01 to 0.1%). The chain carries TRBV2 and TRBJ2-3; the D is unclear. Germline CDR1 and CDR2: SNHLY and FYNNEI. Deletions cut 6 bases from V and 0 bases from J, with 7 bases between. The CDR3 is made up of 13 amino acids. CDR3 loop: CASRWASTDTQYF. CDR3 bases: TGTGCCAGCAGGTGGGCTAGCACAGATACGCAGTATTTT.

There are a few counts of this clonotype. J is TRBJ1-2 and V is TRBV3-1; a weak D match, TRBD1 (5 bases). V lost 4 bases to trimming and J lost 4 bases, with 10 bases between them. The CDR3 runs to 13 residues. Germline loops: CDR1 LGHDT, CDR2 YNNKEL (reference sequence). This CDR3 is CASSPVTVYGYTF. As DNA, the CDR3 is TGTGCCAGCAGCCCTGTGACAGTCTATGGCTACACCTTC.

This clonotype was seen ten or more times. V usage is TRBV19 and J usage is TRBJ1-6; weak D call: TRBD1 (5 bases). Trimming took off 6 bases at V and 6 bases at J, with 18 bases between the two ends. The germline gives CDR1 LNHDA, CDR2 SQIVND (reference sequence). This CDR3 comprises 16 residues. For the CDR3, the DNA is TGTGCCAGTAGGTCCTGGGAGTTGGGGGTTAATTCACCCCTCCACTTT. It encodes CASRSWELGVNSPLHF.

V and J are TRBV27 and TRBJ1-1, with 10 bases fitting TRBD1. Germline CDR1 is MNHEY and CDR2 is SMNVEV (reference sequence). V was pared by 7 bases and J by 7 bases, with 6 bases of the junction left unmatched. The CDR3 loop spans 13 amino acids. Here the CDR3 reads CASKTGGEGEAFF. In DNA form, the CDR3 reads TGTGCCAGCAAGACAGGGGGCGAGGGTGAAGCTTTCTTT.

Concerning this clonotype itself: No conserved phenylalanine or tryptophan is present at the end of the CDR3, so a read error is the likely explanation. The J gene is TRBJ2-1, the V gene TRBV7-9, with unresolved D. Germline assignment: CDR1 SEHNR and CDR2 FQNEAQ (reference sequence). This CDR3 contains 14 residues. Between the trimmed V and J ends, which lost 0 bases and 4 bases, there was a span of 7 bases. The CDR3 DNA sequence: TGTGCCAGCAGCTTAGCGGCCGCTTACAATGAGCAGTTCCTC. This codes for CASSLAAAYNEQFL.

This clonotype was detected ten times or more. The V and J genes are TRBV6-6 and TRBJ1-5, with no clear D. V lost 7 bases to trimming and J lost 7 bases, with 14 bases between them. Germline V lookup: CDR1 MNHNY, CDR2 SVGAGI (reference sequence). The CDR3 spans 13 residues. The CDR3 reads CASMSRSGQPQHF. For the CDR3, the DNA is TGTGCCAGCATGTCCCGATCGGGACAGCCCCAGCATTTT.

This clonotype was picked up many times. This chain connects TRBV20-1 to TRBJ2-6; no clear D gene. In germline, CDR1 is DFQATT, CDR2 SNEGSKA (reference sequence). The CDR3 covers 13 residues. With 2 bases removed from V and 8 bases from J, the gap between germline ends came to 10 bases. CDR3 bases: TGCAGTGCTAGAAGGGCAGGACCCAACGTCCTGACTTTC. This codes for CSARRAGPNVLTF.

This clonotype has at least ten counts. The chain joins TRBV10-1 to TRBJ2-3, with a possible D match to TRBD2 (6 bases). V lost 0 bases and J 7 bases, leaving 17 bases between the germline ends. The length of the CDR3 is 16 residues. Germline V gene data show CDR1 as WNHNN and CDR2 as SYGVQD (reference sequence). The chain's CDR3 is CASSESSGVTRHTQYF. CDR3 bases: TGCGCCAGCAGTGAGTCGTCGGGAGTGACGCGCCATACGCAGTATTTT.

Of note for this clonotype: One end of the junction varies from germline; a read error may be responsible. Here the CDR3 DNA reads TGTGCCAGCAGCTTAGCCGGGGGGACAGTGAAGACTGAAGCTTTCTTT. This encodes CASSLAGGTVKTEAFF. The chain recombines TRBV7-2 with TRBJ1-1, with TRBD1 matching over 7 bases. Looked up from germline, CDR1 is SGHTA and CDR2 is FQGNSA. This CDR3 region has 16 residues.

This clonotype was observed a few times. The chain uses TRBV7-9 and TRBJ1-4; 9 bases map to TRBD1. This CDR3 is 15 amino acids long. V lost 5 bases and J lost 7; bases outside the gene matches: 8. In germline, CDR1 is SEHNR, CDR2 FQNEAQ (reference sequence). The CDR3 sequence is CASSAGTGRGEKLFF. The CDR3 nucleotides read TGTGCCAGCAGCGCCGGGACAGGGAGGGGTGAAAAACTGTTTTTT.

This clonotype was observed at least ten times. The rearrangement joins TRBV19 to TRBJ2-7; 7 bases map to TRBD1. There are 15 residues in the CDR3. The V gene's germline CDR1 is LNHDA and CDR2 SQIVND (reference sequence). Trimming cost V 4 bases and J 2 bases; bases outside gene matches: 8. CDR3 residues: CASSSRGTNTYEQYF. CDR3 coding DNA: TGTGCCAGTAGTAGCAGGGGGACAAACACCTACGAGCAGTACTTC. Together with reference TRBV19 and TRBJ2-7, the CDR3 gives the full variable domain: DGGITQSPKYLFRKEGQNVTLSCEQNLNHDAMYWYRQDPGQGLRLIYYSQIVNDFQKGDIAEGYSVSREKKESFPLTVTSAQKNPTAFYLCASSSRGTNTYEQYFGPGTRLTVT.

This clonotype was counted many times. This chain links TRBV5-4 with TRBJ2-1; D is uncertain. Germline V CDR1 and CDR2: SGHNT, YYREEE (reference sequence). V lost 1 base to trimming and J lost 8 bases, with 10 bases between them. The CDR3 is made up of 13 amino acids. The CDR3 loop is CASSLTGRDEQFF. The CDR3 DNA follows: TGTGCCAGCAGCTTGACCGGCCGGGATGAGCAGTTCTTC.

The table lists this clonotype with many counts. The J gene is TRBJ2-3, the V gene TRBV6-5, with 10 bases that match TRBD1. The V segment lost 6 bases and the J segment 4 bases; nucleotides outside the gene matches: 7. Germline V gives CDR1 MNHEY, CDR2 SVGAGI. This CDR3 spans 15 amino acids. Here the CDR3 DNA reads TGTGCCAGCAGCCCCGGGACAGGGGCTGCAGATACGCAGTATTTT. Its translation is CASSPGTGAADTQYF.

The rearrangement joins TRBV30 to TRBJ2-3, with 8 bases matching TRBD2. The V gene's germline CDR1 is GTSNPN and CDR2 SVGIG (reference sequence). The V and J ends lost 0 bases and 0 bases, in that order; junction bases with no gene match: 8. The CDR3 sequence is 17 residues long. The CDR3 loop reads CAWSVRYSGISTDTQYF. For the CDR3, the DNA is TGTGCCTGGAGTGTGAGGTATAGCGGGATAAGCACAGATACGCAGTATTTT. Full variable domain (remainder filled in from reference TRBV30 and TRBJ2-3): SQTIHQWPATLVQPVGSPLSLECTVEGTSNPNLYWYRQAAGRGLQLLFYSVGIGQISSEVPQNLSASRPQDRQFILSSKKLLLSDSGFYLCAWSVRYSGISTDTQYFGPGTRLTVL.

This clonotype appeared a few times. J is TRBJ2-6 and V is TRBV4-2, with 9 bases that match TRBD2. V lost 0 bases and J lost 0; bases outside the gene matches: 3. Germline CDR1 LGHNA, CDR2 YNFKEQ. This CDR3 contains 18 residues. In nucleotides, the CDR3 is TGTGCCAGCAGCCAAGAGGGACTAGCAAGCTCTGGGGCCAACGTCCTGACTTTC. Amino acid sequence: CASSQEGLASSGANVLTF.

This chain connects TRBV28 to TRBJ2-2; D might be TRBD2 (7 bases). The ends were cut back, 6 bases at V and 1 base at J, with 9 bases in the middle. CDR3 size: 14 residues. Germline V CDR1 and CDR2: MDHEN, SYDVKM. For the CDR3, the DNA is TGTGCCAGCAGCGGGGGGCTGAACACCGGGGAGCTGTTTTTT. This translates into CASSGGLNTGELFF.

The chain couples TRBV4-3 to TRBJ2-1; D is possibly TRBD1 (6 bases). Germline CDR1 LGHNA, CDR2 YSLEER. This CDR3 spans 16 amino acids. Trimming shortened V by 1 base and J by 8 bases, and 18 bases separated the two germline ends. This CDR3 reads CASSQGGLASYDEQFF. The CDR3 DNA reads as TGCGCCAGCAGCCAAGGGGGGCTAGCATCCTATGATGAGCAGTTCTTC.

V and J are TRBV30 and TRBJ2-7; TRBD1 aligns across 7 bases. Trimming removed 1 base from V and 2 bases from J; junction bases left unmatched: 8. CDR1 is GTSNPN, CDR2 SVGIG, per germline (reference sequence). The CDR3 length is 15 residues. CDR3 nucleotide sequence: TGTGCCTGGAGTGCCTCAAGACAGGGAACCTACGAGCAGTACTTC. This translates into CAWSASRQGTYEQYF.

This clonotype was found a few times. This sequence joins TRBV28 and TRBJ1-2; 7 bases are shared with TRBD1. V lost 3 bases, J lost 6 bases, and 10 bases stayed unmatched. In germline, CDR1 is MDHEN, CDR2 SYDVKM. CDR3 size: 15 residues. This CDR3 reads CASSFRGTGVDGYTF. CDR3 in DNA: TGTGCCAGCAGTTTCCGGGGAACAGGGGTAGATGGCTACACCTTC.

As concerns this clonotype: Compared with germline, one end of the junction differs, possibly owing to a read error. The V and J genes are TRBV29-1 and TRBJ1-3; D is perhaps TRBD1 (5 bases). The germline gives CDR1 SQVTM, CDR2 ANQGSEA. CDR3 length equals 12 residues. CDR3 DNA: TGCAGCGTTGACCAGGGCGGAACCACCATATACTTT. As protein: CSVDQGGTTIYF.

The table lists this clonotype with a few counts. This chain joins TRBV3-1 and TRBJ1-2; the D is unclear. Germline CDR1 and CDR2: LGHDT and YNNKEL (reference sequence). CDR3 length equals 16 residues. V dropped 0 bases and J dropped 2 bases, with 13 bases sitting between them. DNA of the CDR3: TGTGCCAGCAGCCAAGACGAGAGTAGATCGAACTATGGCTACACCTTC. Translating it yields CASSQDESRSNYGYTF.